This T cell receptor (beta chain) was captured by sequencing in a study of neoadjuvant nivolumab and ipilimumab in lung cancer. V gave up 8 bases and J gave up 7 bases; unmatched junction bases: 14. This CDR3 comprises 14 residues. CDR1 is MNHEY and CDR2 is SMNVEV in the germline V gene (reference sequence). Repertoires were generated with immunoSEQ multiplex PCR, while TCRdb's copy carries only in-frame clones and drops some. The sample contains about 18,000 clones, over 70% of which appear only once. The sequence was obtained from an adult with non-small cell lung cancer. This chain links TRBV27 with TRBJ2-7, with 7 bases aligning to TRBD1. Sequenced material: tumor tissue, taken after neoadjuvant nivolumab, alone or with ipilimumab, at or shortly before surgery. CDR3: CASGWADRAGEQYF. Written as DNA, the CDR3 is TGTGCCAGCGGTTGGGCCGACAGGGCTGGGGAGCAGTACTTC.